The T cell receptor (beta chain) described here comes from a study of T-cell reconstitution after alpha-beta-depleted transplantation in children. General observations from the study: Reportedly, roughly two months post-transplant, alpha-beta T cells arose from several hundred expanded graft clones. T cells produced anew were the main source of T-cell counts and diversity one year after transplant.

Library preparation (for TCRbeta) was performed with unique molecular identifiers. TCRdb reprocessed the PCR reads via MiXCR and lists one record per CDR3 protein. The sample includes 250,000 or so distinct CDR3 sequences, 24% of them seen just once. The CDR3 runs to 13 residues. CDR1 is SEHNR and CDR2 is FQNEAQ in the germline V gene (reference sequence). A word on this clonotype: The antigen remains unidentified.

This clonotype was obtained from a female patient aged 2-9 years who had a stem cell transplant for congenital amegakaryocytic thrombocytopenia, so the T cells may come from the graft donor. The rearrangement uses TRBV7-9 and TRBJ2-2; perhaps TRBD2 as D (6 bases). The sequencing here drew on PBMCs, mostly from graft donor cells, taken 360 days after TCRalphabeta/CD19-depleted stem cell transplant. In DNA, the CDR3 is TGTGCAGGGACTCTGACAAACACCGGGGAGCTGTTTTTT. The encoded protein is CAGTLTNTGELFF.